The rows below give T cell receptor beta chains drawn from one sample of a study of technical replicates of blood from four donors. TCRdb's copy holds only in-frame clones and misses some; the assay was immunoSEQ multiplex PCR. The data show some 70,000 clones, 90% to 95% seen once. Sequencing was done on a sample of PBMCs. The receptors come from a human donor in good health. Some clones in this sample may be carry-over from other donors' samples. Each CDR3 is given with its conserved first and last residue. The D gene is left open where the match is weak. The size field is filled for only some rows; it gives once, few, many or a size class.

abundance	j_gene	d_gene	v_gene	CDR3aa	CDR3nt
-	TRBJ2-3	-	TRBV19	CASSIDESGRGTDTQYF	TGTGCCAGTAGTATAGATGAATCGGGCAGGGGAACAGATACGCAGTATTTT
once	TRBJ1-1	-	TRBV30	CARRGKGSTEAFF	TGTGCGCGTCGGGGGAAAGGGTCCACTGAAGCTTTCTTT
-	TRBJ2-2	TRBD1	TRBV9	CASSGDSHTGELFF	TGTGCCAGCAGTGGGGACAGCCACACCGGGGAGCTGTTTTTT
-	TRBJ2-1	TRBD2	TRBV7-2	CASTRSRGLAGGSEQFF	TGTGCCAGCACCCGGTCCCGGGGACTAGCGGGAGGGAGTGAGCAGTTCTTC
-	TRBJ2-5	TRBD2	TRBV29-1	CSGLGGRAGETQYF	TGCAGCGGGTTAGGCGGGAGGGCCGGGGAGACCCAGTACTTC
-	TRBJ2-1	TRBD2	TRBV10-3	CAIRDGAGGGSREQFF	TGTGCCATCAGGGACGGAGCGGGGGGTGGGTCCAGGGAGCAGTTCTTC
-	TRBJ2-1	TRBD2	TRBV29-1	CSVEDRSRGISYNEQFF	TGCAGCGTTGAAGATCGCTCGCGGGGGATCTCCTACAATGAGCAGTTCTTC
once	TRBJ2-2	TRBD2	TRBV7-6	CASSLGRGVTGELFF	TGTGCCAGCAGCTTAGGACGGGGGGTCACCGGGGAGCTGTTTTTT
-	TRBJ2-1	TRBD2	TRBV5-1	CASSLTGGSDEQFF	TGCGCCAGCAGCCTGACGGGGGGTAGTGATGAGCAGTTCTTC
-	TRBJ2-1	-	TRBV14	CASSQEVGGSYNEQFF	TGTGCCAGCAGCCAGGAGGTGGGAGGCTCCTACAATGAGCAGTTCTTC
-	TRBJ1-6	-	TRBV25-1	CASSEWRQVNSPLHF	TGTGCCAGCAGTGAATGGCGTCAGGTTAATTCACCCCTCCACTTT
-	TRBJ2-7	TRBD1	TRBV30	CATRDRGQGEQYF	TGTGCCACTAGAGACAGGGGGCAGGGCGAGCAGTACTTC
-	TRBJ2-1	TRBD2	TRBV7-3	CASSFRAGGPGNEQFF	TGTGCCAGCAGCTTCCGAGCGGGAGGGCCGGGGAATGAGCAGTTCTTC
-	TRBJ2-1	TRBD2	TRBV30	CAWSVSLADEQFF	TGTGCCTGGAGTGTAAGTCTAGCGGATGAGCAGTTCTTC
many	TRBJ1-2	-	TRBV7-9	CASTLSGINYGYTF	TGTGCCAGCACCTTATCAGGGATTAACTATGGCTACACCTTC
-	TRBJ2-2	TRBD1	TRBV5-1	CASRLRQGARGELFF	TGCGCCAGCCGCCTCCGACAGGGGGCAAGGGGGGAGCTGTTTTTT
-	TRBJ2-1	TRBD2	TRBV7-9	CAGGGLFF	TGTGCCGGGGGGGGGTTGTTCTTC
-	TRBJ1-1	TRBD1	TRBV30	CAWSSGTGRTEAFF	TGTGCCTGGAGCTCCGGGACAGGACGTACTGAAGCTTTCTTT
once	TRBJ1-2	-	TRBV4-1	CASSQVPGADGSGYTF	TGCGCCAGCAGCCAAGTGCCAGGGGCAGATGGCAGTGGCTACACCTTC
-	TRBJ2-7	TRBD2	TRBV27	CASRASGGPGIYEQYF	TGTGCCAGCAGGGCTAGCGGGGGACCCGGAATCTACGAGCAGTACTTC
once	TRBJ1-6	-	TRBV7-8	CASSLGIGARSPLHF	TGTGCCAGCAGCTTAGGTATAGGGGCGAGGTCACCCCTCCACTTT
-	TRBJ1-3	-	TRBV11-3	CASSDGRFGNTIYF	TGTGCCAGCAGCGACGGGAGGTTTGGAAACACCATATATTTT
-	TRBJ1-2	TRBD1	TRBV9	CASSIGQGPYGYTF	TGTGCCAGCAGCATCGGACAGGGGCCCTATGGCTACACCTTC
-	TRBJ2-2	-	TRBV5-4	CASSLERTNTGELFF	TGTGCCAGCAGCTTGGAACGGACAAACACCGGGGAGCTGTTTTTT
-	TRBJ2-1	-	TRBV9	CASSPRELARNEQFF	TGTGCCAGCAGCCCTAGAGAGCTAGCCAGGAATGAGCAGTTCTTC
-	TRBJ2-4	-	TRBV4-1	CASSQGAALAKNIQYF	TGCGCCAGCAGCCAAGGAGCGGCACTAGCCAAAAACATTCAGTACTTC
-	TRBJ2-5	TRBD2	TRBV5-1	CASSSTGLAGGGETQYF	TGCGCCAGCAGCTCAACGGGACTAGCGGGAGGTGGAGAGACCCAGTACTTC
-	TRBJ2-5	TRBD2	TRBV7-2	CASSLTAGEETQYF	TGTGCCAGCAGCTTAACGGCGGGGGAAGAGACCCAGTACTTC
-	TRBJ1-2	-	TRBV7-9	CASSSTLVPGANYGYTF	TGTGCCAGCAGCTCCACCCTGGTCCCAGGGGCTAACTATGGCTACACCTTC
-	TRBJ2-3	TRBD2	TRBV6-5	CASSPTTSGADTQYF	TGTGCCAGCAGTCCGACGACTAGCGGGGCAGATACGCAGTATTTT
-	TRBJ2-1	-	TRBV5-1	CASTPVANSYNEQFF	TGCGCCAGCACCCCCGTTGCGAACTCCTACAATGAGCAGTTCTTC
-	TRBJ1-1	-	TRBV9	CASSTLDSEAFF	TGTGCCAGCAGCACCCTGGACAGTGAAGCTTTCTTT
-	TRBJ2-5	TRBD2	TRBV7-2	CASSQRLAEETQYF	TGTGCCAGCAGCCAGAGACTAGCCGAAGAGACCCAGTACTTC
-	TRBJ2-3	-	TRBV25-1	CASTSSTDTQYF	TGTGCCAGTACATCTAGCACAGATACGCAGTATTTT
-	TRBJ1-2	TRBD1	TRBV7-9	CASSSGPGTGYGYTF	TGTGCCAGCAGCTCTGGCCCCGGGACAGGGTATGGCTACACCTTC
-	TRBJ2-7	TRBD2	TRBV4-1	CASSPSGQRGGRYEQYF	TGCGCCAGCAGCCCCTCCGGGCAGCGGGGGGGCCGCTACGAGCAGTACTTC
once	TRBJ2-1	-	TRBV19	CASSIVVGSPNEQFF	TGTGCCAGTAGTATAGTGGTGGGTAGCCCCAATGAGCAGTTCTTC
-	TRBJ2-5	TRBD1	TRBV5-6	CASSTWTGLGETQYF	TGTGCCAGCAGCACCTGGACAGGGTTAGGGGAGACCCAGTACTTC
-	TRBJ2-3	-	TRBV5-4	CASSLTGITDTQYF	TGTGCCAGCAGCTTAACGGGGATCACAGATACGCAGTATTTT
-	TRBJ1-6	TRBD1	TRBV7-9	CASSSGQGNSPLHF	TGTGCCAGCAGCTCCGGACAGGGGAATTCACCCCTCCACTTT
-	TRBJ2-7	-	TRBV9	CASSPQGYEQYF	TGTGCCAGCAGCCCTCAGGGTTACGAGCAGTACTTC
-	TRBJ2-5	-	TRBV7-2	CASTKLREKTQYF	TGTGCCAGCACCAAACTCAGGGAAAAGACCCAGTACTTC
-	TRBJ2-7	TRBD1	TRBV5-1	CASSTLQGDSYEQYF	TGCGCCAGCAGCACCCTACAGGGGGACTCCTACGAGCAGTACTTC
once	TRBJ1-2	-	TRBV5-1	CASSHGQSYGYTF	TGCGCCAGCAGCCACGGACAGAGCTATGGCTACACCTTC
once	TRBJ2-7	TRBD1	TRBV18	CASLQGAGYEQYF	TGTGCCAGCCTACAGGGGGCTGGCTACGAGCAGTACTTC
-	TRBJ1-4	-	TRBV2	CASSEGRTKTEKLFF	TGTGCCAGCAGTGAAGGGAGGACGAAGACTGAAAAACTGTTTTTT
-	TRBJ1-6	-	TRBV2	CASISSYNSPLHF	TGTGCCAGCATCAGCTCCTATAATTCACCCCTCCACTTT
-	TRBJ2-1	-	TRBV7-3	CASSFLGGYNEQFF	TGTGCCAGCAGCTTCCTCGGCGGGTACAATGAGCAGTTCTTC
-	TRBJ2-7	-	TRBV5-1	CASSSRESSYEQYF	TGCGCCAGCAGCAGCCGGGAGTCCTCCTACGAGCAGTACTTC
-	TRBJ1-2	TRBD1	TRBV5-4	CASSLVRQGADGYTF	TGTGCCAGCAGCTTGGTCAGACAGGGGGCGGACGGCTACACCTTC
few	TRBJ1-5	TRBD1	TRBV5-6	CASSSRERQGAGNQPQHF	TGTGCCAGCAGCTCCAGAGAGAGACAGGGGGCTGGCAATCAGCCCCAGCATTTT
-	TRBJ1-6	-	TRBV27	CASTPGGQRNSPLHF	TGTGCCAGCACCCCCGGAGGACAGCGAAATTCACCCCTCCACTTT
-	TRBJ2-6	-	TRBV9	CASSGLRGGANVLTF	TGTGCCAGCAGTGGGTTAAGAGGGGGGGCCAACGTCCTGACTTTC
-	TRBJ2-3	TRBD2	TRBV30	CAWRTPLRPSGGATDTQYF	TGTGCCTGGAGGACCCCCCTTAGGCCTAGCGGGGGGGCTACAGATACGCAGTATTTT
-	TRBJ2-1	TRBD2	TRBV6-5	CASSSRLAGAYNEQFF	TGTGCCAGCAGTTCGAGACTAGCGGGGGCCTACAATGAGCAGTTCTTC
-	TRBJ2-7	-	TRBV7-8	CASSLDLNRLFYEQYF	TGTGCCAGCAGCTTAGATCTTAATAGACTATTCTACGAGCAGTACTTC
-	TRBJ2-1	TRBD2	TRBV7-2	CASSPRPGGEGEQFF	TGTGCCAGCAGCCCCCGCCCGGGGGGGGAAGGTGAGCAGTTCTTC
-	TRBJ1-6	-	TRBV5-8	CASSYTENSPLHF	TGTGCCAGCAGCTATACCGAGAATTCACCCCTCCACTTT
-	TRBJ1-3	-	TRBV7-2	CASQASGNTIYF	TGTGCCAGTCAGGCCTCTGGAAACACCATATATTTT